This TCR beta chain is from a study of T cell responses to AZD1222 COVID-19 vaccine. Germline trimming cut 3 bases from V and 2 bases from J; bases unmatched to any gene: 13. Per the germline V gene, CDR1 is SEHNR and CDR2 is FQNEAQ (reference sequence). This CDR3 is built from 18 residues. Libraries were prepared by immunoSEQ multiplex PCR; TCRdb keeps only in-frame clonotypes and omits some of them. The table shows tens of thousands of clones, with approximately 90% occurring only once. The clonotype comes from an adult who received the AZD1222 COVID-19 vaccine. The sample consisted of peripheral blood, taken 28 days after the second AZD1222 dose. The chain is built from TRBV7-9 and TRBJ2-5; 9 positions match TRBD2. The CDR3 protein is CASSLWLGLADKQETQYF. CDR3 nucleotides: TGTGCCAGCAGCTTGTGGCTGGGACTAGCCGATAAACAAGAGACCCAGTACTTC.